One and the same sample provided the 10 T cell receptor beta chains below, sequenced in a study of blood T cells in healthy people across ages. A second PCR of about 6 to 11 cycles used a sample-barcoded 5' primer and a J-beta primer mix. TCRdb called the 5' RACE reads again in MiXCR, with one record for every CDR3 protein. The sample consists of about 760,000 distinct CDR3 sequences, more than 55% of them appearing once. Sequences were obtained from blood. These receptors all stem from a man in his forties or fifties in good health.

This chain uses TRBV27 with TRBJ2-4; 11 bases align to TRBD1. Gene TRBJ2-7 matches the end of the DNA better, so the J call may be wrong. The germline CDR1 and CDR2 sequences are MNHEY and SMNVEV (reference sequence). The CDR3 is made up of 16 amino acids. The CDR3 is CASTPGTGQGAYEQYF. The CDR3, as DNA: TGTGCCAGCACCCCGGGGACGGGACAGGGGGCCTACGAGCAGTACTTC.

The chain employs TRBV5-1 and TRBJ1-4; maybe TRBD1 (6 bases). The CDR3 totals 14 residues. Trimming removed 1 base from V and 7 bases from J, with 11 bases in between. Germline CDR1 is SGHRS and CDR2 is YFSETQ. CDR3: CASSLTGTSEKLFF. The CDR3 DNA reads TGCGCCAGCAGCTTGACAGGGACTTCTGAAAAACTGTTTTTT.

The genes are TRBV20-1 and TRBJ2-6; D might be TRBD1 (7 bases). This CDR3 is 17 amino acids long. The germline CDR1 and CDR2 sequences are DFQATT and SNEGSKA (reference sequence). Trimming took 4 bases from V and 0 from J, leaving 16 bases between them. The CDR3 sequence is CSAKGRDSYSGANVLTF. CDR3 in DNA: TGCAGTGCTAAAGGGCGGGACAGTTACTCTGGGGCCAACGTCCTGACTTTC.

This clonotype was detected a few times. The CDR3 sequence: CSVDGGTGENGYTF. The DNA of the CDR3 is TGCAGCGTTGACGGCGGGACAGGGGAAAATGGCTACACCTTC. This chain links TRBV29-1 with TRBJ1-2, with 10 bases fitting TRBD1. The CDR3 length is 14 residues. Trimming at V came to 3 bases and at J to 6 bases, leaving 7 bases not matched to a gene. Germline loops: CDR1 SQVTM, CDR2 ANQGSEA.

The chain links TRBV12-3 or TRBV12-4 to TRBJ1-1, with D perhaps TRBD1 (6 bases). V gave up 3 bases and J gave up 5 bases, with 19 bases separating them. The CDR3 covers 16 residues. CDR3 nucleotides: TGTGCCAGCAGTTTCCGGGGGGGGGGCGTTCGGACTGAAGCTTTCTTT. This encodes CASSFRGGGVRTEAFF.

V is TRBV6-2 or TRBV6-3 and J is TRBJ2-7; D gene uncertain. The CDR3 length is 12 residues. CDR1 and CDR2 from the germline V gene are MNHEY and SVGEGT. V gave up 6 bases and J gave up 5 bases, with 11 bases separating them. The CDR3 loop reads CASSGWQNEQYF. CDR3 nucleotides: TGTGCCAGCAGCGGGTGGCAGAACGAGCAGTACTTC.

This clonotype was counted once. The V gene is TRBV7-9, the J gene TRBJ2-1; possibly TRBD1 or TRBD2 for D (7 bases each). V shed 3 bases and J shed 7 bases, with 13 bases lying between them. CDR3 length: 14 residues. Germline loops: CDR1 SEHNR, CDR2 FQNEAQ (reference sequence). This CDR3 is CASSLGGGLNEQFF. The CDR3 DNA is TGTGCCAGCAGCTTGGGAGGGGGCTTGAATGAGCAGTTCTTC.

This chain joins TRBV20-1 and TRBJ2-2; 7 nucleotides line up with TRBD1. Germline V CDR1 and CDR2: DFQATT, SNEGSKA (reference sequence). Germline trimming cut 4 bases from V and 6 bases from J; bases unmatched to any gene: 5. The CDR3 totals 13 residues. CDR3 region: CSAMRTGAGELFF. CDR3 bases: TGCAGTGCTATGAGAACAGGGGCCGGGGAGCTGTTTTTT.

The CDR3 region is CASRDRQGRNEKLFF. DNA of the CDR3: TGTGCCAGCAGAGATCGACAGGGGAGGAATGAAAAACTGTTTTTT. The rearrangement links TRBV6-2 or TRBV6-3 to TRBJ1-4; 8 bases are shared with TRBD1. Germline loops: CDR1 MNHEY, CDR2 SVGEGT. This CDR3 region has 15 residues. Losses at the gene ends were 6 bases for V and 5 bases for J; bases not matched to a gene: 8.

This chain's CDR3 is CASSLWPGPETQYF. CDR3 DNA: TGTGCCAGCAGTTTATGGCCGGGGCCAGAGACCCAGTACTTC. This sequence joins TRBV27 and TRBJ2-5; the D gene could be TRBD1 or TRBD2 (5 bases each). The length of the CDR3 is 14 residues. Germline CDR1 MNHEY, CDR2 SMNVEV (reference sequence). V was pared by 1 base and J by 4 bases, with 10 bases between.